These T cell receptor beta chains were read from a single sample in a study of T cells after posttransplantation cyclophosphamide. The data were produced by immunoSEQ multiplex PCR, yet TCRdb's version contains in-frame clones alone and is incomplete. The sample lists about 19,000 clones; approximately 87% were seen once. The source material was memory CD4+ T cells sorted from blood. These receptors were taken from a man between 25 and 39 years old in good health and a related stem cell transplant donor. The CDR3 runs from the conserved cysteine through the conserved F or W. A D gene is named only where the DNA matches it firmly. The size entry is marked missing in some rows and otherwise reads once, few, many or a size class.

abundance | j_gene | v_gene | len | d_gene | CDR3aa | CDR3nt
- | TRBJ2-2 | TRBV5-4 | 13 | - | CASSRGNTGELFF | TGTGCCAGCTCTAGGGGGAACACCGGGGAGCTGTTTTTT
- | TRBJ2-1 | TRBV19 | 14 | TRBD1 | CASRRTGFYNEQFF | TGTGCCAGTAGAAGGACAGGGTTCTACAATGAGCAGTTCTTC
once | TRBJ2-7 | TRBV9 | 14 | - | CASSVGDTAYEQYF | TGTGCCAGCAGCGTAGGGGACACGGCCTACGAGCAGTACTTC
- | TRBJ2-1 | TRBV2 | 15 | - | CASRPVGGSYNEQFF | TGTGCCAGCCGCCCCGTGGGGGGCTCCTACAATGAGCAGTTCTTC
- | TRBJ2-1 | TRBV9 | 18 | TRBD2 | CASSVLSGGGVSYNEQFF | TGTGCCAGCAGCGTCCTGAGCGGGGGTGGGGTCTCCTACAATGAGCAGTTCTTC
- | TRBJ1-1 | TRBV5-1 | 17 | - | CASTYSQGSGGGTEAFF | TGCGCCAGCACCTACTCACAAGGGAGCGGGGGCGGCACTGAAGCTTTCTTT
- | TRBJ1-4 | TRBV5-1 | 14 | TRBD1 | CASSSGQGVEKLFF | TGCGCCAGCAGCTCCGGACAGGGGGTTGAAAAACTGTTTTTT
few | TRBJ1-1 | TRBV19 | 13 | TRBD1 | CASSVLQGAAAFF | TGTGCCAGTAGTGTATTACAGGGGGCTGCGGCTTTCTTT
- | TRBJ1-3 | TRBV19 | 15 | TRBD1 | CASSGSGQGRNTIYF | TGTGCCAGTAGTGGGTCTGGACAGGGAAGAAACACCATATATTTT
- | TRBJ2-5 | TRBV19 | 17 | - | CASSSPRVPGIQETQYF | TGTGCCAGTAGTAGCCCGCGGGTCCCCGGAATTCAAGAGACCCAGTACTTC
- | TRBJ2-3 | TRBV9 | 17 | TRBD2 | CASSPGTSGGIADTQYF | TGTGCCAGCAGCCCTGGGACTAGCGGGGGGATCGCAGATACGCAGTATTTT
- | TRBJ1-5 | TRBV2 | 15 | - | CASSGGGGSNQPQHF | TGTGCCAGCAGTGGGGGAGGGGGAAGCAATCAGCCCCAGCATTTT
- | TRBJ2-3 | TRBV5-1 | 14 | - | CASSRWGDTDTQYF | TGCGCCAGCAGCCGGTGGGGGGACACAGATACGCAGTATTTT
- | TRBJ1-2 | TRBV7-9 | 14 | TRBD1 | CASSSRQGISGYTF | TGTGCCAGCAGCTCGAGACAGGGAATCTCTGGCTACACCTTC
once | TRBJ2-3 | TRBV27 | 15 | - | CASSLSLSSTDTQYF | TGTGCCAGCAGTTTATCCCTTTCTAGCACAGATACGCAGTATTTT
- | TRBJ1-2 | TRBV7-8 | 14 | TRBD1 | CASSSRDRDYGYTF | TGTGCCAGCAGCTCCCGGGACAGAGACTATGGCTACACCTTC
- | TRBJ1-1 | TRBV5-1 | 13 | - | CASSLGHDTEAFF | TGCGCCAGCAGCCTAGGACACGACACTGAAGCTTTCTTT
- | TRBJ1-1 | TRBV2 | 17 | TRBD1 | CASSVGRGTGPNTEAFF | TGTGCCAGCAGTGTCGGCCGGGGGACAGGGCCGAACACTGAAGCTTTCTTT
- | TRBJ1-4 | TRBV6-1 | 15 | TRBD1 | CASSENGQGYEKLFF | TGTGCCAGCAGTGAAAATGGACAGGGGTATGAAAAACTGTTTTTT